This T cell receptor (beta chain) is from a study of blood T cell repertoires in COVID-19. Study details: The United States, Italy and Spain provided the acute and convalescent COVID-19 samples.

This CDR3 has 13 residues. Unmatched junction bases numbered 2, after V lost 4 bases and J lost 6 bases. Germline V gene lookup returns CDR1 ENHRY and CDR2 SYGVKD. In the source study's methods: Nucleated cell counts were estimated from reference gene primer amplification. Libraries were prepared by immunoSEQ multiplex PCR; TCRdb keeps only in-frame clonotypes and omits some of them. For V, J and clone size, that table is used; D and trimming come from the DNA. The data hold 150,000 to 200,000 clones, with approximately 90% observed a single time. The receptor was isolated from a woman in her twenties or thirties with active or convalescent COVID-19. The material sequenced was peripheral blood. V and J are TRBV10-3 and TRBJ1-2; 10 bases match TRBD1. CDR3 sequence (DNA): TGTGCCATCAGTGGACAGGGGGCTGATGGCTACACCTTC. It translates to CAISGQGADGYTF.